The clone carrying this TCR beta chain was observed a few times. What it binds is unknown. This sample stems from a study of response to subunit inactivated influenza vaccine. Findings and caveats of the study: Each seasonal influenza vaccination, the authors suggested, recruits few new T cells.

Germline loops: CDR1 SGHRS, CDR2 YFSETQ. Trimming shortened V by 3 bases and J by 5 bases, and 11 bases separated the two germline ends. This CDR3 is 13 amino acids long. Each CDR3 protein is one row after TCRdb ran MiXCR on the RT-PCR reads. The profile shows around 190,000 distinct CDR3 sequences, around 9% of them singletons. The material sequenced was non-naive T cells sorted from PBMCs, taken on the day of vaccination. The chain couples TRBV5-1 to TRBJ2-5; D not resolved. The sequence derives from a man between 45 and 60 years old who received an inactivated influenza vaccine. As DNA, the CDR3 is TGCGCCAGCAGCTCCGACCCCCGGGAGACCCAGTACTTC. Amino acid sequence: CASSSDPRETQYF.